This TCR beta chain appears in the sequencing data of a study of long-term antiretroviral therapy in people with HIV. Sequencing relied on immunoSEQ assay v3.0, run at survey level. Measured with immunoSEQ multiplex PCR; TCRdb has only the in-frame clones, and not every one. This table has some 43,000 clones, about nine tenths appearing once. This TCR was sampled from a woman in her forties or fifties with HIV. The sample consisted of unsorted PBMCs, taken 0.1 years before starting antiretroviral therapy.

Written as DNA, the CDR3 is TGTGCCTGGAGTAAAACAGGGGGCAATCAGCCCCAGCATTTT. It specifies CAWSKTGGNQPQHF. This rearrangement joins TRBV30 to TRBJ1-5; TRBD1 matches at 7 bases. Germline CDR1 reads GTSNPN; CDR2 reads SVGIG (reference sequence). V lost 2 bases to trimming and J lost 2 bases; unmatched junction nucleotides: 3. The CDR3 consists of 14 residues.